These 3 T cell receptor beta chains were all obtained from the same sample, sequenced in a study of vaccination effects on CD4 cells after COVID-19 (dated by TCRdb to between 2021 and 2024). The antigens these receptors bind are not known. To prepare the library, the immunoSEQ multiplex PCR assay was applied. TCRdb's version of the immuneACCESS table is confined to in-frame rearrangements and falls short of the full clone set. An unresolved V gene accounts for under half of the shortfall where checked; the remainder is of unknown origin. This sample lists fewer than 40,000 clones; roughly 70% were detected once. The ten most abundant clones make up under 25% of the sample. In the ViraFEST assay, PBMC were stimulated with viral peptide pools, and antigen-specific CD4+ T cell clonotypes were then identified by expansion using TCR sequencing. After less than eleven days of culture, CD4+ T cells were isolated with the EasySep CD4+ T cell isolation kit. Healthy vaccine recipients had no prior SARS-CoV-2 infection, confirmed by negative nucleocapsid antibodies before and after vaccination.

The sample here was CD4+ T cells from PBMCs cultured with SARS-CoV-2 spike peptides, taken before COVID-19 vaccination. The sample's cell subset or site, from its label and the paper: SARS-CoV-2 spike overlapping peptide pool stimulation. These receptors were collected from a human donor who received a COVID-19 vaccine.

The chain carries TRBV18 and TRBJ1-1; D uncertain. Per the germline V gene, CDR1 is KGHSH and CDR2 is LQKENI. The CDR3 covers 14 residues. Trimming left V 3 bases short and J 5 bases short, with 13 bases between. CDR3: CASSPQQFRTEAFF. CDR3 DNA: TGTGCCAGCTCACCCCAACAGTTCCGAACTGAAGCTTTCTTT.

The gene calls are TRBV30 and TRBJ1-6; D uncertain. The CDR3 is 16 residues long. Germline lookup yields CDR1 GTSNPN and CDR2 SVGIG (reference sequence). The ends were cut back, 3 bases at V and 0 bases at J, with 12 bases in the middle. CDR3 DNA sequence: TGTGCCTGGAGCGATATAGGAAGCTCCTATAATTCACCCCTCCACTTT. Translating gives CAWSDIGSSYNSPLHF.

In its sample, this clone was seen a few times. The gene calls are TRBV2 and TRBJ1-3, with D maybe TRBD1 (6 bases). This CDR3 has 15 amino acids. Looked up from germline, CDR1 is SNHLY and CDR2 is FYNNEI. The V and J ends lost 2 bases and 4 bases respectively, with 12 bases between them. DNA for the CDR3: TGTGCCAGCAGTGAACAAGTCAGGGGCGGAAACACCATATATTTT. This encodes CASSEQVRGGNTIYF.